Listed here are 9 T cell receptor beta chains from one sample, sequenced in a study of blood T cell repertoires in COVID-19. The data were produced by immunoSEQ multiplex PCR, yet TCRdb's version contains in-frame clones alone and is incomplete. This sample has 40,000 to 50,000 clones, with roughly nine tenths found just once. Input material: peripheral blood. These receptors all stem from a human donor in a cohort sampled during active COVID-19.

The rearrangement uses TRBV30 and TRBJ2-3, with 13 bases identical to TRBD2. The CDR3 spans 13 residues. Germline assignment: CDR1 GTSNPN and CDR2 SVGIG (reference sequence). J gave up 9 bases and V 4 bases, and 4 bases lay outside the gene matches. CDR3 DNA: TGTGCCTGGACGGGACTAGCGGGGCAAACGCAGTATTTT. Protein product: CAWTGLAGQTQYF.

The CDR3: CASSQDSGTEAFF. The CDR3 nucleotides are TGTGCCAGCAGCCAAGACTCCGGGACTGAAGCTTTCTTT. V usage is TRBV3-1 (or the pseudogene TRBV3-2) and J usage is TRBJ1-1; no clear D gene. The CDR3 is made up of 13 amino acids. Germline values: CDR1 LGHDT, CDR2 YNNKEL (reference sequence). The V end was cut by 0 bases, the J end by 5 bases, with 7 bases between.

The chain employs TRBV5-6 and TRBJ2-7; 10 nucleotides align to TRBD2. Trimming removed 1 base from V and 3 bases from J; junction bases left unmatched: 1. Germline V gives CDR1 SGHDT, CDR2 YYEEEE. The CDR3 length is 14 residues. For the CDR3, the DNA is TGTGCCAGCAGCTTGACTAGCGGGGTCTACGAGCAGTACTTC. It encodes CASSLTSGVYEQYF.

The table lists this clone with a few counts. This rearrangement joins TRBV2 to TRBJ2-3; possible D gene TRBD2, 5 bases. This CDR3 is built from 14 residues. From germline, CDR1 is SNHLY and CDR2 FYNNEI. V was clipped by 7 bases and J by 2 bases, with 13 bases between them. In DNA, the CDR3 is TGTGCCAGCAACGGGGATCTTATCACAGATACGCAGTATTTT. Protein sequence: CASNGDLITDTQYF.

V gene TRBV28 combines with J gene TRBJ2-7, with D perhaps matching TRBD2 (5 bases). Between the trimmed V and J ends, which lost 6 bases and 6 bases, there was a span of 18 bases. Germline V gene sequence: CDR1 MDHEN, CDR2 SYDVKM. The CDR3 consists of 14 residues. The CDR3 region has the DNA TGTGCCAGCAGCCCCAAACTAGAAGGGCGCGAGCAGTACTTC. It yields the protein CASSPKLEGREQYF.

Turning to this clone: The same CDR3 also results from other DNA sequences found in this sample. The J gene is TRBJ1-5, the V gene TRBV6-5; D is perhaps TRBD1 (6 bases). In germline, CDR1 is MNHEY, CDR2 SVGAGI. The CDR3 runs 13 residues. Trimming took off 0 bases at V and 7 bases at J, with 7 bases between the two ends. This CDR3 reads CASSYSRGQPQHF. The DNA for the CDR3 is TGTGCCAGCAGTTACTCCAGGGGCCAGCCCCAGCATTTT.

CDR3 nucleotides: TGCGCCAGCAGCCAAGACTGGAGACAGGGGGATGAAAAACTGTTTTTT. It codes for CASSQDWRQGDEKLFF. The chain carries TRBV4-1 and TRBJ1-4, with 9 bases identical to TRBD1. The J segment lost 6 bases and the V segment lost 0 bases, leaving 5 bases of the junction unmatched. Germline V gene sequence: CDR1 MGHRA, CDR2 YSYEKL. This CDR3 is 16 amino acids long.

The rearrangement joins TRBV3-1 (or the pseudogene TRBV3-2) to TRBJ1-1; a weak D match, TRBD1 (6 bases). Germline loops: CDR1 LGHDT, CDR2 YNNKEL (reference sequence). The CDR3 length is 14 residues. V was cut by 0 bases and J by 5 bases, with 10 bases left in between. The CDR3 here is CASSQDQGQTEAFF. CDR3 in DNA: TGTGCCAGCAGCCAAGATCAGGGGCAGACTGAAGCTTTCTTT.

The gene calls are TRBV11-2 and TRBJ2-7, with D tentatively TRBD1 (7 bases). Germline loops: CDR1 SGHAT, CDR2 FQNNGV. The CDR3 is made up of 14 amino acids. Trimming removed 5 bases from V and 3 bases from J, with 14 bases in between. CDR3 sequence (DNA): TGTGCCAGCAGCCCACGGAGGGACAGCTACGAGCAGTACGTC. This gives the protein CASSPRRDSYEQYV.